This TCR beta chain was documented in a study of vaccination and CD4 T cells after COVID-19. In the study overall: Post-vaccination specimens were collected at a median of about 66 days following dose two (range 14 to 241).

Time point defined: late sampling 161 to 241 days after vaccination in a few convalescent patients. The treatment: 10-day PBMC culture with coronavirus spike peptide pools or control peptides (ViraFEST assay). Remarks on this clonotype: The antigen is undetermined.

Trimming pared 4 bases from V and 7 bases from J, leaving 4 bases between. The CDR3 totals 11 residues. The Oncomine TCR Beta short-read assay sequenced DNA from cultured CD4+ T cells. TCRdb used MiXCR to reprocess the PCR reads, holding one entry per CDR3 protein. The sample has more than 25,000 distinct CDR3 sequences; approximately 40% are singletons. V and J are TRBV12-3 or TRBV12-4 and TRBJ1-4; D is unresolved. This sequence was found in a human donor who had recovered from COVID-19. Sample: CD4+ T cells from blood, cultured in vitro, taken about 7 months after SARS-CoV-2 vaccination. CDR3 loop: CASSSGEKLFF. Here the CDR3 DNA reads TGTGCCAGCAGTTCAGGTGAAAAACTGTTTTTT.